This is a list of T cell receptor beta chains from one sample in a study of patients and donors after allogeneic stem cell transplantation. One entry per CDR3 protein results from TCRdb running MiXCR on the RT-PCR reads. The sample yields about 200,000 distinct CDR3 sequences, less than 45% seen once. The sample taken for sequencing was blood, either unsorted or a sorted T cell fraction (not recorded which). The receptors derive from a human donor who was either an allogeneic HSCT recipient or a stem cell or donor lymphocyte infusion donor (not recorded which). It is not recorded whose cells these are; they may come from a transplant donor. CDR3s include the opening cysteine and the closing phenylalanine or tryptophan. Each record gives: D gene, clone size, V gene, J gene, CDR3 protein, CDR3 DNA. D genes are given only for firm matches. A clone size is listed for some rows: how often the clone was seen (once, few, many), or a class if it is expanded.

d_gene: TRBD1; abundance: .; v_gene: TRBV15; j_gene: TRBJ2-7; CDR3aa: CATSSRQGVEQYF; CDR3nt: TGTGCCACCAGCAGCCGACAGGGGGTGGAGCAGTACTTC
d_gene: .; abundance: .; v_gene: TRBV24-1; j_gene: TRBJ2-1; CDR3aa: CATAQAMAYNEQFF; CDR3nt: TGTGCCACTGCCCAAGCGATGGCATACAATGAGCAGTTCTTC
d_gene: .; abundance: .; v_gene: TRBV6-1; j_gene: TRBJ1-1; CDR3aa: CASSENSRGAEAFF; CDR3nt: TGTGCCAGCAGTGAAAATTCAAGGGGTGCTGAAGCTTTCTTT
d_gene: .; abundance: .; v_gene: TRBV12-3/TRBV12-4; j_gene: TRBJ1-4; CDR3aa: CASSLWTTTNEKLFF; CDR3nt: TGTGCCAGCAGTCTTTGGACGACAACTAATGAAAAACTGTTTTTT
d_gene: TRBD2; abundance: .; v_gene: TRBV7-9; j_gene: TRBJ2-7; CDR3aa: CASSFVAGVYEQYF; CDR3nt: TGTGCCAGCAGCTTTGTGGCGGGAGTCTACGAGCAGTACTTC
d_gene: .; abundance: .; v_gene: TRBV7-8; j_gene: TRBJ2-1; CDR3aa: CASSLSARGEQFF; CDR3nt: TGTGCCAGCAGCTTGTCTGCACGTGGTGAGCAGTTCTTC
d_gene: .; abundance: few; v_gene: TRBV29-1; j_gene: TRBJ1-2; CDR3aa: CSVPISGNYGYTF; CDR3nt: TGCAGCGTACCCATCAGTGGGAACTATGGCTACACCTTC
d_gene: TRBD1; abundance: .; v_gene: TRBV12-3/TRBV12-4; j_gene: TRBJ1-3; CDR3aa: CASSSTGLTIYF; CDR3nt: TGTGCCAGCAGTTCGACAGGGCTCACCATATATTTT
d_gene: .; abundance: few; v_gene: TRBV5-6; j_gene: TRBJ1-3; CDR3aa: CASSFFGIGNTIYF; CDR3nt: TGTGCCAGCAGCTTTTTCGGCATTGGAAACACCATATATTTT
d_gene: .; abundance: few; v_gene: TRBV12-3/TRBV12-4; j_gene: TRBJ1-1; CDR3aa: CASSLGTGGVRAFF; CDR3nt: TGTGCCAGCAGTCTGGGGACGGGCGGGGTTCGAGCTTTCTTT
d_gene: .; abundance: .; v_gene: TRBV5-1; j_gene: TRBJ1-1; CDR3aa: CASSWGITGNTEAFF; CDR3nt: TGCGCCAGCAGCTGGGGGATAACAGGGAACACTGAAGCTTTCTTT
d_gene: .; abundance: .; v_gene: TRBV30; j_gene: TRBJ1-4; CDR3aa: CAWSVGDLYEKLFF; CDR3nt: TGTGCCTGGAGTGTGGGCGACTTATATGAAAAACTGTTTTTT
d_gene: .; abundance: few; v_gene: TRBV29-1; j_gene: TRBJ1-2; CDR3aa: CSVDTDLYGYTF; CDR3nt: TGCAGCGTTGATACGGACCTCTATGGCTACACCTTC
d_gene: TRBD1; abundance: .; v_gene: TRBV15; j_gene: TRBJ2-5; CDR3aa: CATSRTGEEETQYF; CDR3nt: TGTGCCACCTCCCGGACAGGGGAGGAAGAGACCCAGTACTTC
d_gene: .; abundance: many; v_gene: TRBV9; j_gene: TRBJ1-3; CDR3aa: CASSVAGNTIYF; CDR3nt: TGTGCCAGCAGCGTAGCAGGGAACACCATATATTTT
d_gene: TRBD2; abundance: once; v_gene: TRBV5-4; j_gene: TRBJ2-2; CDR3aa: CASSLAGQRGTTGELFF; CDR3nt: TGTGCCAGCAGCTTGGCCGGGCAGCGGGGAACCACCGGGGAGCTGTTTTTT
d_gene: TRBD1; abundance: .; v_gene: TRBV7-2; j_gene: TRBJ1-3; CDR3aa: CASSTALTGSGNTIYF; CDR3nt: TGTGCCAGCAGCACAGCGCTGACAGGGTCTGGAAACACCATATATTTT
d_gene: .; abundance: .; v_gene: TRBV6-5; j_gene: TRBJ1-5; CDR3aa: CASRNGNQPQHF; CDR3nt: TGTGCCAGCAGGAACGGGAATCAGCCCCAGCATTTT
d_gene: TRBD1; abundance: many; v_gene: TRBV15; j_gene: TRBJ1-5; CDR3aa: CATSRQGAGANQPQHF; CDR3nt: TGTGCCACCAGCAGACAGGGGGCCGGTGCCAATCAGCCCCAGCATTTT
d_gene: .; abundance: few; v_gene: TRBV10-2; j_gene: TRBJ2-7; CDR3aa: CASSDISKGAYEQYF; CDR3nt: TGCGCCAGCAGTGATATTTCTAAGGGGGCCTACGAGCAGTACTTC
d_gene: TRBD1; abundance: few; v_gene: TRBV5-6; j_gene: TRBJ1-5; CDR3aa: CASSLRDRGQPQHF; CDR3nt: TGTGCCAGCAGCTTGAGGGACAGGGGACAGCCCCAGCATTTT
d_gene: .; abundance: .; v_gene: TRBV7-9; j_gene: TRBJ2-1; CDR3aa: CATHEGDNEQFF; CDR3nt: TGTGCCACCCACGAAGGGGATAATGAGCAGTTCTTC
d_gene: TRBD1; abundance: few; v_gene: TRBV7-2; j_gene: TRBJ1-1; CDR3aa: CASSPWTGQGTEAFF; CDR3nt: TGTGCCAGCAGCCCCTGGACAGGGCAAGGAACTGAAGCTTTCTTT
d_gene: TRBD2; abundance: .; v_gene: TRBV20-1; j_gene: TRBJ2-2; CDR3aa: CSASKGLAGTNTGELFF; CDR3nt: TGCAGTGCTAGTAAAGGGTTAGCGGGTACGAACACCGGGGAGCTGTTTTTT
d_gene: .; abundance: .; v_gene: TRBV7-2; j_gene: TRBJ2-2; CDR3aa: CASSFYNRGELFF; CDR3nt: TGTGCCAGCAGCTTTTATAACAGGGGGGAGCTGTTTTTT
d_gene: .; abundance: few; v_gene: TRBV5-1; j_gene: TRBJ2-7; CDR3aa: CASSPHANEQYF; CDR3nt: TGCGCCAGCAGCCCCCATGCTAACGAGCAGTACTTC
d_gene: .; abundance: few; v_gene: TRBV29-1; j_gene: TRBJ2-5; CDR3aa: CSVLSRGEWETQYF; CDR3nt: TGCAGCGTTCTATCCAGGGGAGAATGGGAGACCCAGTACTTC
d_gene: TRBD1; abundance: .; v_gene: TRBV3-1; j_gene: TRBJ1-5; CDR3aa: CASSPSGQGESNQPQHF; CDR3nt: TGTGCCAGCAGCCCCAGTGGACAGGGGGAGAGCAATCAGCCCCAGCATTTT
d_gene: TRBD1; abundance: few; v_gene: TRBV28; j_gene: TRBJ1-5; CDR3aa: CASSLLGQVNQPQHF; CDR3nt: TGTGCCAGCAGTTTGCTGGGACAGGTCAATCAGCCCCAGCATTTT
d_gene: .; abundance: few; v_gene: TRBV7-9; j_gene: TRBJ1-2; CDR3aa: CASSLGVRENYGYTF; CDR3nt: TGTGCCAGCAGCTTAGGGGTACGGGAAAACTATGGCTACACCTTC
d_gene: .; abundance: .; v_gene: TRBV12-3/TRBV12-4; j_gene: TRBJ1-1; CDR3aa: CATQWSGNTEAFF; CDR3nt: TGTGCCACTCAGTGGTCGGGGAACACTGAAGCTTTCTTT
d_gene: .; abundance: .; v_gene: TRBV3-1; j_gene: TRBJ1-1; CDR3aa: CASSSNRGGTEAFF; CDR3nt: TGTGCCAGCAGCTCTAATCGCGGAGGAACTGAAGCTTTCTTT
d_gene: .; abundance: few; v_gene: TRBV7-3; j_gene: TRBJ2-5; CDR3aa: CASSLTSSSQETQYF; CDR3nt: TGTGCCAGCAGCTTAACGAGTTCTAGCCAAGAGACCCAGTACTTC
d_gene: .; abundance: .; v_gene: TRBV7-9; j_gene: TRBJ1-5; CDR3aa: CASSSGGVSNQPQHF; CDR3nt: TGTGCCAGCAGCTCAGGAGGGGTTAGCAATCAGCCCCAGCATTTT
d_gene: TRBD1; abundance: .; v_gene: TRBV7-2; j_gene: TRBJ2-2; CDR3aa: CASSVRPRDRNTGELFF; CDR3nt: TGTGCCAGCAGCGTGCGCCCCCGGGACAGGAACACCGGGGAGCTGTTTTTT
d_gene: TRBD2; abundance: .; v_gene: TRBV2; j_gene: TRBJ2-7; CDR3aa: CASSLLAGGPSAYEQYF; CDR3nt: TGTGCCAGCAGTCTTCTAGCGGGAGGGCCATCCGCCTACGAGCAGTACTTC
d_gene: .; abundance: .; v_gene: TRBV20-1; j_gene: TRBJ2-1; CDR3aa: CSAQGGNTHNEQFF; CDR3nt: TGCAGTGCCCAGGGGGGGAACACACACAATGAGCAGTTCTTC
d_gene: .; abundance: .; v_gene: TRBV28; j_gene: TRBJ1-4; CDR3aa: CASSSLNTNEKLFF; CDR3nt: TGTGCCAGCAGTTCCCTCAACACTAATGAAAAACTGTTTTTT
d_gene: .; abundance: .; v_gene: TRBV20-1; j_gene: TRBJ1-2; CDR3aa: CSAWEGEFYGSTF; CDR3nt: TGCAGTGCTTGGGAGGGAGAATTCTATGGCTCCACCTTC
d_gene: .; abundance: .; v_gene: TRBV4-3; j_gene: TRBJ2-1; CDR3aa: CASSPTLSYNEQFF; CDR3nt: TGCGCCAGCAGCCCCACTTTATCCTACAATGAGCAGTTCTTC
d_gene: .; abundance: few; v_gene: TRBV7-9; j_gene: TRBJ1-2; CDR3aa: CASSFYGGYTF; CDR3nt: TGTGCCAGCAGCTTCTATGGGGGCTACACCTTC
d_gene: .; abundance: .; v_gene: TRBV5-5; j_gene: TRBJ1-4; CDR3aa: CASSFRGGRTNEKLFF; CDR3nt: TGTGCCAGCAGCTTTCGTGGGGGGCGAACTAATGAAAAACTGTTTTTT
d_gene: .; abundance: .; v_gene: TRBV19; j_gene: TRBJ1-5; CDR3aa: CASSVTADSNQPQHF; CDR3nt: TGTGCCAGTAGTGTGACAGCAGATAGCAATCAGCCCCAGCATTTT
d_gene: TRBD2; abundance: .; v_gene: TRBV12-3/TRBV12-4; j_gene: TRBJ2-1; CDR3aa: CASTRRLAGLAYNEQFF; CDR3nt: TGTGCCAGCACCCGTCGACTAGCGGGATTAGCCTACAATGAGCAGTTCTTC
d_gene: .; abundance: .; v_gene: TRBV6-6; j_gene: TRBJ1-1; CDR3aa: CASSPAVLSPLRRDLNTEAFF; CDR3nt: TGTGCCAGCAGCCCCGCAGTTCTCTCACCTTTGAGACGGGATTTGAACACTGAAGCTTTCTTT
d_gene: .; abundance: .; v_gene: TRBV4-2; j_gene: TRBJ2-7; CDR3aa: CASSPEPGPAYEQYF; CDR3nt: TGTGCCAGCAGCCCTGAACCGGGGCCCGCCTACGAGCAGTACTTC
d_gene: .; abundance: few; v_gene: TRBV11-3; j_gene: TRBJ2-2; CDR3aa: CASSSVNTGELFF; CDR3nt: TGTGCCAGCAGCTCCGTTAACACCGGGGAGCTGTTTTTT
d_gene: .; abundance: few; v_gene: TRBV18; j_gene: TRBJ1-1; CDR3aa: CASSHYALDPNTEAFF; CDR3nt: TGTGCCAGCTCCCACTACGCCCTCGACCCGAACACTGAAGCTTTCTTT
d_gene: TRBD1; abundance: .; v_gene: TRBV5-1; j_gene: TRBJ2-5; CDR3aa: CASSLDGTEQETQYF; CDR3nt: TGCGCCAGCAGCTTGGATGGGACAGAACAAGAGACCCAGTACTTC
d_gene: .; abundance: few; v_gene: TRBV12-3/TRBV12-4; j_gene: TRBJ2-1; CDR3aa: CASHGGGSSAYNEQFF; CDR3nt: TGTGCCAGCCACGGGGGCGGATCTAGCGCCTACAATGAGCAGTTCTTC
d_gene: .; abundance: few; v_gene: TRBV5-6; j_gene: TRBJ1-6; CDR3aa: CASSGGVPPLHF; CDR3nt: TGTGCCAGCAGCGGGGGTGTGCCACCCCTCCACTTT
d_gene: .; abundance: .; v_gene: TRBV6-6; j_gene: TRBJ2-7; CDR3aa: CASSYTSSYEQYF; CDR3nt: TGTGCCAGCAGTTACACGTCTTCCTACGAGCAGTACTTC
d_gene: .; abundance: few; v_gene: TRBV14; j_gene: TRBJ2-1; CDR3aa: CASSRTWGRAYNEQFF; CDR3nt: TGTGCCAGCAGTCGTACCTGGGGACGGGCCTACAATGAGCAGTTCTTC